These T cell receptor beta chains were read from a single sample in a study of OX40 agonist ivuxolimab in advanced cancers. Clones were read by immunoSEQ multiplex PCR, and TCRdb kept only the in-frame ones, dropping some. The sample shows roughly 60,000 clones, roughly 83% of them seen only once. The sample consisted of CD4+ or CD8+ T cells sorted from blood, taken in a trial of the OX40 agonist ivuxolimab. Every receptor here comes from an adult with an advanced solid tumor such as melanoma, head and neck, liver or kidney cancer. Each CDR3 is given with its conserved first and last residue. The order of the fields is CDR3 protein, CDR3 DNA, D gene, V gene, clone size, J gene. The D gene is left open where the match is weak. Size is stated for part of the rows, as once, few or many counts, or as a class when the clone is expanded.

CDR3 protein: CASQPTGFAHEQYF
CDR3 DNA: TGTGCCAGCCAACCGACAGGATTTGCTCACGAGCAGTACTTC
D gene: .
V gene: TRBV27
clone size: once
J gene: TRBJ2-7

CDR3 protein: CAWSRLMKSYEQYF
CDR3 DNA: TGTGCCTGGAGTCGGCTTATGAAATCCTACGAGCAGTACTTC
D gene: .
V gene: TRBV30
clone size: .
J gene: TRBJ2-7

CDR3 protein: CASSLLEESTDTQYF
CDR3 DNA: TGTGCCAGCAGCTTGCTAGAAGAAAGCACAGATACGCAGTATTTT
D gene: .
V gene: TRBV5-6
clone size: once
J gene: TRBJ2-3

CDR3 protein: CASSPVAAPGEAFF
CDR3 DNA: TGTGCCAGCAGCCCTGTCGCAGCGCCGGGCGAAGCTTTCTTT
D gene: .
V gene: TRBV7-9
clone size: .
J gene: TRBJ1-1

CDR3 protein: CASTAGGEQYF
CDR3 DNA: TGTGCCAGCACCGCCGGCGGGGAGCAGTACTTC
D gene: .
V gene: TRBV7-6
clone size: .
J gene: TRBJ2-7

CDR3 protein: CASLAHRGSGQPQHF
CDR3 DNA: TGTGCCAGCCTTGCCCACAGGGGGTCGGGTCAGCCCCAGCATTTT
D gene: .
V gene: TRBV21-1
clone size: .
J gene: TRBJ1-5

CDR3 protein: CASSLAGGTTHTQYF
CDR3 DNA: TGTGCCAGCAGCCTAGCGGGGGGGACCACCCATACGCAGTATTTT
D gene: TRBD2
V gene: TRBV7-8
clone size: .
J gene: TRBJ2-3

CDR3 protein: CASSFTGGPINSPLHF
CDR3 DNA: TGTGCCAGCAGTTTTACAGGGGGCCCGATTAATTCACCCCTCCACTTT
D gene: TRBD1
V gene: TRBV27
clone size: .
J gene: TRBJ1-6

CDR3 protein: CATGGGPQETQYF
CDR3 DNA: TGTGCCACGGGGGGAGGGCCCCAAGAGACCCAGTACTTC
D gene: TRBD2
V gene: TRBV7-8
clone size: once
J gene: TRBJ2-5

CDR3 protein: CASSPFGGGRSHGELFF
CDR3 DNA: TGTGCCAGCAGTCCCTTCGGTGGAGGGAGGAGTCACGGGGAGCTGTTTTTT
D gene: .
V gene: TRBV7-6
clone size: .
J gene: TRBJ2-2

CDR3 protein: CASSTRDRNSGLFF
CDR3 DNA: TGTGCCAGCAGCACCCGGGACAGAAACTCAGGACTGTTTTTT
D gene: TRBD1
V gene: TRBV5-4
clone size: once
J gene: TRBJ1-4

CDR3 protein: CASSSSTGESWETQYF
CDR3 DNA: TGTGCCAGCAGTTCGTCTACAGGGGAGTCGTGGGAGACCCAGTACTTC
D gene: TRBD1
V gene: TRBV28
clone size: .
J gene: TRBJ2-5

CDR3 protein: CASSLDAGQDTQYF
CDR3 DNA: TGTGCCAGCAGCTTAGATGCAGGGCAAGATACGCAGTATTTT
D gene: .
V gene: TRBV7-2
clone size: .
J gene: TRBJ2-3

CDR3 protein: CASSQGQTGNTEAFF
CDR3 DNA: TGTGCCAGCAGCCAGGGCCAGACGGGAAACACTGAAGCTTTCTTT
D gene: .
V gene: TRBV4-2
clone size: once
J gene: TRBJ1-1

CDR3 protein: CASSSGVSSYEQYF
CDR3 DNA: TGCGCCAGCAGCTCCGGGGTTAGCTCCTACGAGCAGTACTTC
D gene: .
V gene: TRBV5-1
clone size: .
J gene: TRBJ2-7

CDR3 protein: CASSSDSDQPQHF
CDR3 DNA: TGTGCCAGCAGCTCCGACAGTGATCAGCCCCAGCATTTT
D gene: .
V gene: TRBV11-2
clone size: .
J gene: TRBJ1-5

CDR3 protein: CASSASGNTEAFF
CDR3 DNA: TGTGCCAGCAGCGCATCGGGGAACACTGAAGCTTTCTTT
D gene: .
V gene: TRBV7-3
clone size: .
J gene: TRBJ1-1

CDR3 protein: CASSLAAGLGEQYF
CDR3 DNA: TGTGCCAGCAGCTTAGCTGCGGGGTTGGGGGAGCAGTACTTC
D gene: .
V gene: TRBV7-9
clone size: .
J gene: TRBJ2-7

CDR3 protein: CATSRDNGPGELFF
CDR3 DNA: TGTGCCACCAGCAGAGATAATGGGCCCGGGGAGCTGTTTTTT
D gene: .
V gene: TRBV15
clone size: once
J gene: TRBJ2-2

CDR3 protein: CATSYGPGNTIYF
CDR3 DNA: TGTGCCACCAGCTATGGACCCGGCAACACCATATATTTT
D gene: .
V gene: TRBV15
clone size: .
J gene: TRBJ1-3

CDR3 protein: CASSLERGLGGYTF
CDR3 DNA: TGTGCCAGCAGCTTAGAAAGGGGGCTCGGAGGCTACACCTTC
D gene: TRBD1
V gene: TRBV11-1
clone size: .
J gene: TRBJ1-2

CDR3 protein: CASSQDLSRQDNEQFF
CDR3 DNA: TGTGCCAGCAGCCAAGACCTGTCAAGGCAGGACAATGAGCAGTTCTTC
D gene: .
V gene: TRBV4-2
clone size: .
J gene: TRBJ2-1

CDR3 protein: CASSLDSSTDTQYF
CDR3 DNA: TGTGCCAGCAGCTTAGACTCTAGCACAGATACGCAGTATTTT
D gene: .
V gene: TRBV5-8
clone size: .
J gene: TRBJ2-3

CDR3 protein: CASRGRYPAYEQYF
CDR3 DNA: TGTGCCAGCAGGGGCCGTTATCCGGCCTACGAGCAGTACTTC
D gene: .
V gene: TRBV9
clone size: .
J gene: TRBJ2-7

CDR3 protein: CAWSDEGNYGYTF
CDR3 DNA: TGTGCCTGGAGTGACGAGGGTAACTATGGCTACACCTTC
D gene: .
V gene: TRBV30
clone size: few
J gene: TRBJ1-2

CDR3 protein: CASSELRENTEAFF
CDR3 DNA: TGTGCCAGCAGTGAATTGAGGGAGAACACTGAAGCTTTCTTT
D gene: .
V gene: TRBV25-1
clone size: few
J gene: TRBJ1-1

CDR3 protein: CASSKDSLTTNEKLFF
CDR3 DNA: TGTGCCAGCAGCAAGGACAGCCTGACAACTAATGAAAAACTGTTTTTT
D gene: .
V gene: TRBV5-6
clone size: .
J gene: TRBJ1-4

CDR3 protein: CASKKDSYYEQYF
CDR3 DNA: TGTGCCAGCAAGAAGGACAGTTACTACGAGCAGTACTTC
D gene: .
V gene: TRBV2
clone size: .
J gene: TRBJ2-7

CDR3 protein: CASTPGQVGANQPQHF
CDR3 DNA: TGTGCCAGTACCCCAGGCCAGGTAGGCGCCAATCAGCCCCAGCATTTT
D gene: .
V gene: TRBV19
clone size: .
J gene: TRBJ1-5

CDR3 protein: CASRGSYEQYF
CDR3 DNA: TGTGCCAGCAGGGGATCCTACGAGCAGTACTTC
D gene: .
V gene: TRBV25-1
clone size: .
J gene: TRBJ2-7

CDR3 protein: CASSPMDGSGNTIYF
CDR3 DNA: TGTGCCAGCTCACCAATGGACGGCTCTGGAAACACCATATATTTT
D gene: .
V gene: TRBV18
clone size: .
J gene: TRBJ1-3

CDR3 protein: CASRRGAGELFF
CDR3 DNA: TGTGCCAGCAGGCGGGGGGCCGGGGAGCTGTTTTTT
D gene: TRBD2
V gene: TRBV2
clone size: .
J gene: TRBJ2-2

CDR3 protein: CASSSGYRPNTGELFF
CDR3 DNA: TGCGCCAGCAGCTCAGGCTACCGTCCTAACACCGGGGAGCTGTTTTTT
D gene: .
V gene: TRBV5-1
clone size: .
J gene: TRBJ2-2

CDR3 protein: CASSLGAGASGNTIYF
CDR3 DNA: TGTGCCAGCAGCTTAGGGGCAGGGGCCTCTGGAAACACCATATATTTT
D gene: .
V gene: TRBV11-2
clone size: .
J gene: TRBJ1-3

CDR3 protein: CAISAPLGTEAFF
CDR3 DNA: TGTGCCATCAGCGCCCCCCTAGGGACTGAAGCTTTCTTT
D gene: .
V gene: TRBV10-3
clone size: .
J gene: TRBJ1-1

CDR3 protein: CASTRTGGDSGNTIYF
CDR3 DNA: TGTGCCAGCACCAGGACAGGGGGGGACTCTGGAAACACCATATATTTT
D gene: TRBD1
V gene: TRBV5-4
clone size: .
J gene: TRBJ1-3

CDR3 protein: CASSQDLDRGHRETQYF
CDR3 DNA: TGCGCCAGCAGCCAAGATCTGGACAGGGGGCATAGGGAGACCCAGTACTTC
D gene: TRBD1
V gene: TRBV4-3
clone size: .
J gene: TRBJ2-5

CDR3 protein: CASSLGVLGSGSYEQYF
CDR3 DNA: TGTGCCAGCAGCTTAGGTGTCTTGGGGTCGGGGTCCTACGAGCAGTACTTC
D gene: .
V gene: TRBV11-2
clone size: .
J gene: TRBJ2-7

CDR3 protein: CASSSSGTGVGPNEKLFF
CDR3 DNA: TGTGCCAGCAGTTCCTCCGGGACAGGGGTTGGGCCCAATGAAAAACTGTTTTTT
D gene: TRBD1
V gene: TRBV28
clone size: .
J gene: TRBJ1-4

CDR3 protein: CAWSQTGGGTQYF
CDR3 DNA: TGTGCCTGGAGCCAAACAGGGGGTGGGACCCAGTACTTC
D gene: TRBD1
V gene: TRBV30
clone size: .
J gene: TRBJ2-5

CDR3 protein: CASSPVGANVLTF
CDR3 DNA: TGTGCCAGCTCGCCGGTCGGGGCCAACGTCCTGACTTTC
D gene: .
V gene: TRBV18
clone size: .
J gene: TRBJ2-6

CDR3 protein: CASSRTSGWKYF
CDR3 DNA: TGTGCCAGCAGCCGGACTAGCGGGTGGAAGTACTTC
D gene: TRBD2
V gene: TRBV7-8
clone size: .
J gene: TRBJ2-5